The T cell receptor beta chain described here comes from a study of blood T cell repertoires in COVID-19. The overall study: The analysed material was cDNA or gDNA that came from T cells, B-cell-depleted T cells, or PBMCs.

Clones were read by immunoSEQ multiplex PCR, and TCRdb kept only the in-frame ones, dropping some. The sample consists of a few hundred thousand clones, over 65% of them appearing once. Sequenced material: peripheral blood. The source of this sequence is a woman at least 80 years old with acute or convalescent COVID-19.

CDR3 protein: CASSFRGLNTEAFF. The CDR3, as DNA: TGTGCCAGCAGTTTCAGGGGCCTGAACACTGAAGCTTTCTTT. The chain carries TRBV27 and TRBJ1-1; tentatively, D is TRBD1 (6 bases). V was pared by 3 bases and J by 0 bases, with 8 bases between. Germline V lookup: CDR1 MNHEY, CDR2 SMNVEV (reference sequence). The CDR3 sequence is 14 residues long.